This T cell receptor beta chain was identified during a study of response to subunit inactivated influenza vaccine. Trimming cost V 1 base and J 1 base, with 16 bases left between them. Looked up from germline, CDR1 is SGHAT and CDR2 is FQNNGV. The CDR3 spans 18 residues. Each CDR3 protein is one row after TCRdb ran MiXCR on the RT-PCR reads. The table lists hundreds of thousands of distinct CDR3 sequences, less than 8% of them singletons. J is TRBJ2-2 and V is TRBV11-2; D call uncertain. Here the sequenced sample was PBMCs from blood, taken less than 30 months after vaccination. This TCR was sampled from a man between 50 and 69 years old who received an inactivated influenza vaccine. CDR3 sequence: CASSLVSSLIRNTGELFF. CDR3 sequence (DNA): TGTGCCAGCAGCTTAGTATCCAGTTTGATCCGGAACACCGGGGAGCTGTTTTTT.